This T cell receptor (beta chain) is drawn from a study of T cells in Graves' hyperthyroidism and ophthalmopathy. The CDR3 is 14 amino acids. Trimming pared 6 bases from V and 2 bases from J, leaving 11 bases between. In germline, CDR1 is SNHLY, CDR2 FYNNEI. The TCR beta CDR3 regions underwent amplification using RNA transcripts as the source. A first-round RT-PCR of the TCR CDR3 used the HTBI primer set. TCRdb re-derived calls from the multiplex PCR reads in MiXCR, one entry per CDR3 protein. The sample includes about 300,000 distinct CDR3 sequences, about an eighth of them seen just once. At least ten counts were recorded for this clonotype. Its antigen remains unknown. Findings of the study overall: Ophthalmopathy stood apart from stable hyperthyroidism in a 13 V-J model. Blood samples included most of the expanded thyroid clonotypes exceeding 0.001.

The sequence was collected from a woman in her twenties or thirties with Graves' hyperthyroidism that later progressed to Graves' ophthalmopathy. The chain couples TRBV2 to TRBJ1-5; tentative D call: TRBD1 (5 bases). Material: blood. Here the CDR3 reads CASSTLGGNQPQHF. CDR3 DNA sequence: TGTGCCAGCAGCACATTGGGGGGCAATCAGCCCCAGCATTTT.